This T cell receptor beta chain was profiled in a study of T cells in Graves' hyperthyroidism and ophthalmopathy. Study context: Peripheral blood sampling occurred at initial diagnosis, before any treatment. Findings and caveats of the study: For ophthalmopathy, model prediction preceded onset by a median roughly 6.2 months.

Fresh 10 ml peripheral blood yielded PBMCs. Trimming stripped 5 bases from V and 6 bases from J, with 13 bases between. This CDR3 is built from 14 residues. Per germline, CDR1 KGHDR and CDR2 SFDVKD. This clonotype was seen many times. What it recognizes is unknown. Regions amplified from RNA transcripts were the TCR beta CDR3 regions. TCR CDR3 regions were first amplified by RT-PCR with HTBI primers. In TCRdb, the multiplex PCR reads were re-called with MiXCR into one record per CDR3 protein. This sample has about 300,000 distinct CDR3 sequences; about an eighth occur once, and the top ten carry around 8%.

This clonotype was sampled from a woman aged 40 to 50 with Graves' hyperthyroidism. The J gene is TRBJ2-1, the V gene TRBV24-1; D perhaps matches TRBD2 (5 bases). The specimen was blood. This CDR3 reads CATSGTGGGNEQFF. CDR3 DNA sequence: TGTGCCACCAGTGGGACCGGAGGAGGCAATGAGCAGTTCTTC.